A single sample is the source of the 24 T cell receptor beta chains below, sequenced in a study of CD8 T cells in Susac syndrome. The RNA input was about 0.5 to 1 ug, and it was reverse transcribed with random hexamers. TCRdb independently ran MiXCR on the immunoSEQ multiplex PCR reads; one entry per CDR3 protein. The sample includes more than 85,000 distinct CDR3 sequences, 90% to 95% of them seen just once. Sequencing used CD4+ T cells from PBMCs. The receptors shown here come from a human donor with Susac syndrome.

The chain carries TRBV7-2 and TRBJ1-6; no reliable D call. The CDR3 has 15 amino acids. V was pared by 1 base and J by 4 bases, with 8 bases between. The germline V gene encodes CDR1 SGHTA and CDR2 FQGNSA. The CDR3 region has the DNA TGTGCCAGCAGCTTAGATGGGTCTTATAATTCACCCCTCCACTTT. This encodes CASSLDGSYNSPLHF.

The rearrangement joins TRBV11-2 to TRBJ2-7; maybe TRBD1 (5 bases). Trimming cost V 6 bases and J 5 bases, with 14 bases left between them. This CDR3 is built from 13 residues. Germline CDR1 is SGHAT and CDR2 is FQNNGV. CDR3 nucleotide sequence: TGTGCCAGCAGAAGACCAGGGCTAGACGAGCAGTACTTC. Protein: CASRRPGLDEQYF.

The V and J genes are TRBV20-1 and TRBJ1-2; 7 positions agree with TRBD1. The length of the CDR3 is 14 residues. V trimming: 2 bases; J trimming: 4 bases; junction bases outside the gene matches: 7. Germline CDR1 DFQATT, CDR2 SNEGSKA (reference sequence). CDR3 nucleotide sequence: TGCAGTGCTAGACAACCTGACAGGGTCTATGGCTACACCTTC. It translates to CSARQPDRVYGYTF.

This chain links TRBV18 with TRBJ2-1; TRBD1 might be the D (5 bases). Germline V gene data show CDR1 as KGHSH and CDR2 as LQKENI. Trimming stripped 2 bases from V and 5 bases from J, with 13 bases between. CDR3 size: 15 residues. The CDR3 DNA reads as TGTGCCAGCTCACCATGGACACCTAAAGACAATGAGCAGTTCTTC. It encodes CASSPWTPKDNEQFF.

The CDR3 loop reads CASSLNDSPLHF. The DNA for the CDR3 is TGTGCCAGCAGTTTAAACGATTCACCCCTCCACTTT. The rearrangement links TRBV12-3 or TRBV12-4 to TRBJ1-6; D is unclear. CDR3 size: 12 residues. V gave up 2 bases and J gave up 8 bases, with 4 bases separating them.

This chain uses TRBV29-1 with TRBJ2-1, with a tentative D call TRBD1 (6 bases). Deletions cut 7 bases from V and 7 bases from J, with 14 bases between. Germline CDR1 reads SQVTM; CDR2 reads ANQGSEA. The CDR3 runs 12 residues. This CDR3 reads CSAGTWVNEQFF. CDR3 DNA: TGCAGCGCTGGGACATGGGTTAATGAGCAGTTCTTC.

This clonotype has just one count. V is TRBV5-1 and J is TRBJ2-1, with TRBD1 identical over 11 bases. Germline loops: CDR1 SGHRS, CDR2 YFSETQ. The V segment lost 3 bases and the J segment 6 bases; nucleotides outside the gene matches: 5. The CDR3 loop spans 15 amino acids. The CDR3 here is CASSSGTGGGNEQFF. Written as DNA, the CDR3 is TGCGCCAGCAGCTCCGGGACAGGGGGTGGCAATGAGCAGTTCTTC.

The chain links TRBV5-1 to TRBJ2-5; D uncertain. V was pared by 0 bases and J by 2 bases, with 8 bases between. The CDR3 has 14 amino acids. CDR1 SGHRS and CDR2 YFSETQ come from the germline V gene. The CDR3 coding sequence is TGCGCCAGCAGCTTGGGGCTAATTCAAGAGACCCAGTACTTC. Encoded protein: CASSLGLIQETQYF.

The rearrangement links TRBV30 to TRBJ2-7; the D is unclear. The length of the CDR3 is 13 residues. Trimming pared 0 bases from V and 5 bases from J, leaving 11 bases between. Germline loops: CDR1 GTSNPN, CDR2 SVGIG (reference sequence). CDR3 sequence reads: CAWSVRRVNEQYF. CDR3 nucleotides: TGTGCCTGGAGTGTTCGACGGGTCAACGAGCAGTACTTC.

This chain joins TRBV5-6 and TRBJ1-1; no clear D gene. There are 15 residues in the CDR3. V was pared by 1 base and J by 0 bases, with 10 bases between. Germline assignment: CDR1 SGHDT and CDR2 YYEEEE. The CDR3 is CASSLTDIMNTEAFF. CDR3 in DNA: TGTGCCAGCAGCTTGACAGACATTATGAACACTGAAGCTTTCTTT. Based on the CDR3 plus reference TRBV5-6 and TRBJ1-1, the full variable domain is DAGVTQSPTHLIKTRGQQVTLRCSPKSGHDTVSWYQQALGQGPQFIFQYYEEEERQRGNFPDRFSGHQFPNYSSELNVNALLLGDSALYLCASSLTDIMNTEAFFGQGTRLTVV.

The gene calls are TRBV18 and TRBJ2-3; no definite D call. The germline CDR1 and CDR2 sequences are KGHSH and LQKENI. V lost 3 bases to trimming and J lost 3 bases, with 10 bases between them. The CDR3 contains 14 residues. CDR3 sequence reads: CASSPIGLTDTQYF. DNA for the CDR3: TGTGCCAGCTCACCTATCGGCCTGACAGATACGCAGTATTTT.

The gene calls are TRBV6-5 and TRBJ1-1; 8 positions match TRBD1. J was trimmed by 5 bases and V by 8 bases; bases with no gene match: 4. CDR1 is MNHEY and CDR2 is SVGAGI in the germline V gene. There are 12 residues in the CDR3. The CDR3 region is CASRRTGTEAFF. The CDR3 DNA reads TGTGCCAGCCGGAGGACAGGGACTGAAGCTTTCTTT.

This clonotype was detected only once. The chain uses TRBV27 and TRBJ1-6, with 9 bases lining up with TRBD1. Germline V lookup: CDR1 MNHEY, CDR2 SMNVEV (reference sequence). The length of the CDR3 is 16 residues. The ends lost 6 bases at V and 9 bases at J; junction bases unmatched: 12. The CDR3 is CASSLPGQGLLSPLHF. In DNA, the CDR3 is TGTGCCAGCAGCCTTCCGGGACAGGGTTTGCTTTCACCCCTCCACTTT.

The J gene is TRBJ2-5, the V gene TRBV5-1; 13 positions agree with TRBD2. Germline trimming cut 0 bases from V and 3 bases from J; bases unmatched to any gene: 5. CDR1 is SGHRS, CDR2 YFSETQ, per germline. This CDR3 contains 17 residues. The CDR3 DNA reads TGCGCCAGCAGCTTGGCAGTGGGACTAGCGGGGAAAGAGACCCAGTACTTC. This sequence encodes CASSLAVGLAGKETQYF.

CDR3 coding DNA: TGCAGCGTCCGAGACAGGGGGAATAATTCACCCCTCCACTTT. It specifies CSVRDRGNNSPLHF. V is TRBV29-1 and J is TRBJ1-6; the match to TRBD1 covers 9 bases. The CDR3 covers 14 residues. Germline V gene sequence: CDR1 SQVTM, CDR2 ANQGSEA. J gave up 5 bases and V 6 bases, and 5 bases lay outside the gene matches.

The rearrangement links TRBV30 to TRBJ1-2, with 8 bases that match TRBD1. Germline values: CDR1 GTSNPN, CDR2 SVGIG (reference sequence). The J segment lost 1 base and the V segment lost 3 bases, leaving 4 bases of the junction unmatched. This CDR3 contains 14 residues. The CDR3 DNA sequence: TGTGCCTGGAGCCGGACAGGGTTTAACTATGGCTACACCTTC. Protein sequence: CAWSRTGFNYGYTF.

The V call is TRBV19, the J call TRBJ2-3; D call uncertain. Trimming left V 4 bases short and J 4 bases short, with 12 bases between. Germline V gene lookup returns CDR1 LNHDA and CDR2 SQIVND (reference sequence). The CDR3 loop spans 14 amino acids. CDR3 nucleotide sequence: TGTGCCAGTAGTAAGGGAACTTTCGCAGATACGCAGTATTTT. Protein product: CASSKGTFADTQYF. Full variable domain (rest looked up from reference TRBV19 and TRBJ2-3): DGGITQSPKYLFRKEGQNVTLSCEQNLNHDAMYWYRQDPGQGLRLIYYSQIVNDFQKGDIAEGYSVSREKKESFPLTVTSAQKNPTAFYLCASSKGTFADTQYFGPGTRLTVL.

CDR3: CASSTGHEQFF. The CDR3 nucleotides read TGTGCCAGCAGTACCGGGCATGAGCAGTTCTTC. This chain uses TRBV6-2 or TRBV6-3 with TRBJ2-1, with D unclear. The CDR3 covers 11 residues. Per germline, CDR1 MNHEY and CDR2 SVGEGT. V lost 5 bases and J lost 8, with 7 bases in between.

The chain carries TRBV14 and TRBJ2-3; D remains ambiguous. The CDR3 is 13 amino acids. V lost 4 bases to trimming and J lost 3 bases, with 8 bases between them. The germline V gene encodes CDR1 SGHDN and CDR2 FVKESK. CDR3 DNA: TGTGCCAGCAGCCCGCTAAGGACAGATACGCAGTATTTT. As protein: CASSPLRTDTQYF. The whole variable domain, filled in from reference TRBV14 and TRBJ2-3, reads EAGVTQFPSHSVIEKGQTVTLRCDPISGHDNLYWYRRVMGKEIKFLLHFVKESKQDESGMPNNRFLAERTGGTYSTLKVQPAELEDSGVYFCASSPLRTDTQYFGPGTRLTVL.

This clonotype has only one observation. The V gene is TRBV5-1, the J gene TRBJ2-7; D may be TRBD2 (5 bases). V lost 0 bases and J lost 3, with 16 bases in between. The CDR3 is made up of 16 amino acids. Germline V gene lookup returns CDR1 SGHRS and CDR2 YFSETQ. As DNA, the CDR3 is TGCGCCAGCAGCTTGGTCCTTGACGGGAATCACTACGAGCAGTACTTC. Protein product: CASSLVLDGNHYEQYF.

V gene TRBV24-1 combines with J gene TRBJ2-1, with D perhaps TRBD1 or TRBD2 (6 bases each). V was clipped by 3 bases and J by 4 bases, with 12 bases between them. The CDR3 runs to 15 residues. The V gene's germline CDR1 is KGHDR and CDR2 SFDVKD. The CDR3 DNA is TGTGCCACCAGTGATCGACAGGCGGGATACAATGAGCAGTTCTTC. Its protein is CATSDRQAGYNEQFF.

The chain has TRBV9 and TRBJ2-3; D is perhaps TRBD2 (6 bases). V shed 0 bases and J shed 8 bases, with 10 bases lying between them. CDR1 and CDR2 (germline): SGDLS, YYNGEE. The CDR3 is 13 residues long. CDR3 loop: CASSVVGSPTQYF. The DNA for the CDR3 is TGTGCCAGCAGCGTAGTCGGGAGCCCTACGCAGTATTTT.

The chain links TRBV24-1 to TRBJ2-3, with TRBD1 identical over 8 bases. The J segment lost 8 bases and the V segment lost 0 bases, leaving 6 bases of the junction unmatched. Germline V gene data show CDR1 as KGHDR and CDR2 as SFDVKD. The CDR3 covers 15 residues. DNA for the CDR3: TGTGCCACCAGTGATTTGAGGACAGGGCCGGCTACGCAGTATTTT. It codes for CATSDLRTGPATQYF.

This clonotype was counted a single time. The chain joins TRBV5-5 to TRBJ2-3; the D call may be TRBD1 or TRBD2 (6 bases each). The CDR3 runs 15 residues. Germline CDR1 and CDR2: SGHKS and YYEKEE (reference sequence). Deletions cut 1 base from V and 4 bases from J, with 13 bases between. Written as DNA, the CDR3 is TGTGCCAGCAGCTTGACAGGGAGGAACGCAGATACGCAGTATTTT. It encodes CASSLTGRNADTQYF.